A single sample is the source of the 5 T cell receptor beta chains below, sequenced in a study of technical replicates of blood from several donors. Clones were sequenced by immunoSEQ multiplex PCR, and TCRdb holds only the in-frame ones, with some missing. The top ten clones hold approximately 0.37% of a sample with 60,000 to 90,000 clones, 93% of them seen once. Sequencing used T cells isolated from PBMCs. The receptors here all came from a human donor in good health.

The V gene is TRBV5-6, the J gene TRBJ2-7; tentatively, D is TRBD1 (5 bases). With 0 bases removed from V and 4 bases from J, the gap between germline ends came to 11 bases. Germline V gene data show CDR1 as SGHDT and CDR2 as YYEEEE. The CDR3 length is 14 residues. The CDR3 protein is CASSLGQGGYEQYF. The CDR3 DNA sequence: TGTGCCAGCAGCTTGGGGCAGGGTGGGTACGAGCAGTACTTC.

The chain joins TRBV6-6 to TRBJ2-1; 8 bases are shared with TRBD2. CDR1 is MNHNY and CDR2 is SVGAGI in the germline V gene (reference sequence). The ends lost 6 bases at V and 2 bases at J; junction bases unmatched: 6. CDR3 length: 15 residues. For the CDR3, the DNA is TGTGCCAGCAGGGAGAGCGGGAGTCCCTACAATGAGCAGTTCTTC. It specifies CASRESGSPYNEQFF.

Only one count was recorded for this clone. This chain uses TRBV2 with TRBJ2-1, with D hard to call. V was trimmed by 4 bases and J by 4 bases, leaving 8 bases between them. The length of the CDR3 is 13 residues. Germline values: CDR1 SNHLY, CDR2 FYNNEI. CDR3 amino acids: CASSVRLYNEQFF. In nucleotides, the CDR3 is TGTGCCAGCAGTGTAAGACTTTACAATGAGCAGTTCTTC.

The V and J genes are TRBV9 and TRBJ2-1; D perhaps matches TRBD2 (6 bases). This CDR3 region has 17 residues. Germline V lookup: CDR1 SGDLS, CDR2 YYNGEE. Trimming removed 3 bases at V and 2 bases at J, with 18 bases between. CDR3 protein: CASSAYHGGLAYNEQFF. The CDR3 DNA sequence: TGTGCCAGCAGCGCGTACCACGGGGGATTGGCCTACAATGAGCAGTTCTTC.

CDR3 sequence: CATRGSSNQPQHF. CDR3 in DNA: TGTGCCACACGGGGGTCAAGCAATCAGCCCCAGCATTTT. J is TRBJ1-5 and V is TRBV19; a weak D match, TRBD1 (5 bases). Germline V CDR1 and CDR2: LNHDA, SQIVND (reference sequence). The V end lost 10 bases, the J end lost 1 base, and 11 bases lay between the germline ends. The CDR3 extends over 13 amino acids.